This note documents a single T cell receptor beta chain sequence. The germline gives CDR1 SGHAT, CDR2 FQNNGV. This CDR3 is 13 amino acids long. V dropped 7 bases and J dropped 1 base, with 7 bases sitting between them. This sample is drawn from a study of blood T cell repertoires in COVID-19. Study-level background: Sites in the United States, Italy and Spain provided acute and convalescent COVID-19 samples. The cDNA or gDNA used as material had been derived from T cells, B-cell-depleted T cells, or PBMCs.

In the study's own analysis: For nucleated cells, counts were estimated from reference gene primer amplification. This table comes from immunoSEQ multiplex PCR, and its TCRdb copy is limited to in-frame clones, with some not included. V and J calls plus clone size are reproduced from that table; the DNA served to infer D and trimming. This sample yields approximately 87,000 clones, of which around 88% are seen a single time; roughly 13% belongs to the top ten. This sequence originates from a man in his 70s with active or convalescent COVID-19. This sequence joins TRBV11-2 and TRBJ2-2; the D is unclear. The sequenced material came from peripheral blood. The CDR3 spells CASNPGNTGELFF. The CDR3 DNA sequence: TGTGCCAGCAACCCCGGGAACACCGGGGAGCTGTTTTTT. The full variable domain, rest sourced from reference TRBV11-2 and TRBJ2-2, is EAGVAQSPRYKIIEKRQSVAFWCNPISGHATLYWYQQILGQGPKLLIQFQNNGVVDDSQLPKDRFSAERLKGVDSTLKIQPAKLEDSAVYLCASNPGNTGELFFGEGSRLTVL.